These 29 T cell receptor beta chains came from one sample sequenced in a study of regulatory T cells in long-lasting Graves disease. Libraries of TCR beta came from iRepertoire HTBI primers plus Arm-PCR of CDR3 regions. In TCRdb, the multiplex PCR reads were re-called with MiXCR into one record per CDR3 protein. The data show about 240,000 distinct CDR3 sequences, roughly a fifth seen once. The time point is: newly diagnosed GD, antithyroid drugs for less than 3 months. Extracted PBMC RNA gave rise to the TCR library. Source: peripheral blood mononuclear cells (PBMCs), taken at new diagnosis, from a patient treated with antithyroid drugs. Source of these receptors: a female donor with Graves disease.

The V and J genes are TRBV29-1 and TRBJ2-5; the match to TRBD1 covers 8 bases. V gave up 4 bases and J gave up 5 bases; unmatched junction bases: 12. The CDR3 consists of 15 residues. The germline gives CDR1 SQVTM, CDR2 ANQGSEA. The CDR3 here is CSVVPGAGGGETQYF. The CDR3 DNA follows: TGCAGCGTTGTCCCGGGGGCAGGGGGCGGGGAGACCCAGTACTTC.

At least ten counts were recorded for this clonotype. The chain has TRBV7-3 and TRBJ1-2; perhaps TRBD1 as D (6 bases). Per the germline V gene, CDR1 is SGHTA and CDR2 is FQGTGA. The CDR3 totals 13 residues. Trimming left V 5 bases short and J 8 bases short, with 15 bases between. The CDR3 here is CASSITGSGGYTF. DNA of the CDR3: TGTGCCAGCAGCATTACAGGGAGCGGCGGCTACACCTTC. The whole variable domain, remainder taken from reference TRBV7-3 and TRBJ1-2, is GAGVSQTPSNKVTEKGKYVELRCDPISGHTALYWYRQSLGQGPEFLIYFQGTGAADDSGLPNDRFFAVRPEGSVSTLKIQRTERGDSAVYLCASSITGSGGYTFGSGTRLTVV.

This clonotype was seen many times. V usage is TRBV7-9 and J usage is TRBJ2-1; a possible D gene is TRBD2 (6 bases). The V gene lost 5 bases and the J gene lost 3 bases, with 8 bases spanning the gap. Germline-derived CDR1 and CDR2 are SEHNR and FQNEAQ (reference sequence). The CDR3 covers 13 residues. CDR3 region: CASSRGNYNEQFF. Here the CDR3 DNA reads TGTGCCAGCAGCCGGGGGAACTACAATGAGCAGTTCTTC.

In its sample, this clonotype was seen many times. V and J are TRBV7-2 and TRBJ2-3; tentatively, D is TRBD2 (5 bases). The germline V gene encodes CDR1 SGHTA and CDR2 FQGNSA. The CDR3 consists of 17 residues. Trimming took 5 bases from V and 1 from J, leaving 19 bases between them. CDR3 nucleotides: TGTGCCAGCAGCCGATGGACGGACTCGAGGCGCACAGATACGCAGTATTTT. Translation: CASSRWTDSRRTDTQYF.

The chain couples TRBV11-2 to TRBJ2-7; no firm D call. CDR3 length: 15 amino acids. Germline V gene data show CDR1 as SGHAT and CDR2 as FQNNGV. The V end was cut by 2 bases, the J end by 0 bases, with 11 bases between. CDR3 residues: CASSLSGRSSYEQYF. DNA for the CDR3: TGTGCCAGCAGCTTATCGGGCAGAAGCTCCTACGAGCAGTACTTC.

This chain uses TRBV20-1 with TRBJ2-1; no reliable D call. The germline gives CDR1 DFQATT, CDR2 SNEGSKA (reference sequence). This CDR3 has 14 residues. The CDR3 sequence: CRVRAASSYNEQFF. The CDR3 DNA reads TGCAGAGTACGGGCCGCCTCTTCCTACAATGAGCAGTTCTTC.

As concerns this clonotype: A much larger clone differs from this one at a single base, so this may be a read error. The chain couples TRBV28 to TRBJ1-3; TRBD1 matches 7 bases. CDR3 size: 14 residues. In germline, CDR1 is MDHEN, CDR2 SYDVKM. The CDR3 DNA reads TGTGCCAGCAGAGGACAGGACTCTGGAAACACCATGTATTTT. It translates to CASRGQDSGNTMYF.

The chain employs TRBV6-1 and TRBJ1-1, with TRBD1 matching over 7 bases. CDR1 and CDR2 (germline): MNHNS, SASEGT. CDR3 length: 15 residues. J gave up 8 bases and V 4 bases, and 13 bases lay outside the gene matches. This CDR3 is CASSGEKTGTREAFF. The CDR3 bases are TGTGCCAGCAGTGGGGAAAAGACAGGGACCAGGGAAGCTTTCTTT.

This clonotype was picked up a small number of times. The rearrangement joins TRBV12-3 or TRBV12-4 to TRBJ1-5; D unresolved. This CDR3 spans 18 amino acids. The V end lost 1 base, the J end lost 2 bases, and 18 bases lay between the germline ends. The CDR3 DNA reads TGTGCCAGCAGTTTAGGGGCCCGATTTGGCGCGGGCAATCAGCCCCAGCATTTT. Translation gives CASSLGARFGAGNQPQHF.

This clonotype was counted at least ten times. This chain joins TRBV7-9 and TRBJ2-3; D gene uncertain. The CDR3 sequence is 13 residues long. In germline, CDR1 is SEHNR, CDR2 FQNEAQ (reference sequence). The V end lost 1 base, the J end lost 6 bases, and 8 bases lay between the germline ends. The CDR3 sequence is CASSLGASDTQYF. The CDR3 DNA reads TGTGCCAGCAGCTTAGGAGCATCCGATACGCAGTATTTT.

The sample holds one count of this clonotype. One base separates it from a far larger clone, so it is likely a read error. J is TRBJ2-3 and V is TRBV6-1, with 14 positions matching TRBD2. V shed 4 bases and J 6 bases; nucleotides not matched to a gene: 12. The CDR3 covers 18 residues. Germline loops: CDR1 MNHNS, CDR2 SASEGT. The CDR3 nucleotides are TGTGCCAGCAGTGGTAGCGGGACTAGCGGGAGTACCGTGGATACGCAGTATTTT. Amino acids: CASSGSGTSGSTVDTQYF.

CDR3 amino acids: CASSFPGTTEAFF. In nucleotides, the CDR3 is TGTGCCAGCAGCTTTCCGGGGACCACTGAAGCTTTCTTT. The V call is TRBV7-2, the J call TRBJ1-1, with D possibly being TRBD1 (5 bases). This CDR3 has 13 residues. Germline V gene data show CDR1 as SGHTA and CDR2 as FQGNSA. V was trimmed by 3 bases and J by 4 bases, leaving 9 bases between them.

This clonotype was seen repeatedly, ten times or more. The rearrangement links TRBV10-1 to TRBJ2-7, with D perhaps matching TRBD1 (6 bases). This CDR3 is 15 amino acids long. CDR1 WNHNN and CDR2 SYGVQD come from the germline V gene (reference sequence). Trimming took off 3 bases at V and 4 bases at J, with 16 bases between the two ends. The CDR3 protein is CASSDGQGSKYEQYF. The CDR3, as DNA: TGCGCCAGCAGTGATGGTCAGGGGTCGAAATACGAGCAGTACTTC.

Ten or more counts support this clonotype. The V and J genes are TRBV7-2 and TRBJ2-3; possibly TRBD1 or TRBD2 for D (6 bases each). From germline, CDR1 is SGHTA and CDR2 FQGNSA. V gave up 4 bases and J gave up 7 bases, with 21 bases separating them. The CDR3 has 16 amino acids. The CDR3: CASSSTTGTGRNTQYF. For the CDR3, the DNA is TGTGCCAGCAGCTCGACAACAGGGACTGGGAGGAATACGCAGTATTTT.

This clonotype has at least ten counts. The CDR3 reads CASSLESVRTYEQYF. The CDR3 DNA is TGTGCCAGCAGCTTAGAATCCGTCAGGACCTACGAGCAGTACTTC. The chain couples TRBV11-2 to TRBJ2-7; D ambiguous. Germline V gene sequence: CDR1 SGHAT, CDR2 FQNNGV. The CDR3 totals 15 residues. The germline V and J ends were trimmed by 0 bases and 2 bases, with 11 bases remaining between them.

This clonotype came up many times. This sequence joins TRBV5-8 and TRBJ2-7; no clear D gene. Germline CDR1 reads SGHTS; CDR2 reads YDEGEE. Trimming cost V 6 bases and J 9 bases, with 7 bases left between them. The CDR3 is 9 amino acids. Here the CDR3 reads CASNWGQYF. CDR3 coding DNA: TGTGCCAGCAACTGGGGGCAGTACTTC.

This clonotype occurred many times. This rearrangement joins TRBV27 to TRBJ1-3; D may be TRBD1 (6 bases). In germline, CDR1 is MNHEY, CDR2 SMNVEV (reference sequence). This CDR3 is 15 amino acids long. V was cut by 5 bases and J by 9 bases, with 20 bases left in between. DNA for the CDR3: TGTGCCAGCAGTCCCAGGGGCCTCGGGCTGGGCACCATATATTTT. Amino acid sequence: CASSPRGLGLGTIYF.

Notes on this clonotype: A much larger clonotype is one base distant, so this may be a read error. The rearrangement joins TRBV7-2 to TRBJ2-7; D perhaps matches TRBD2 (5 bases). Germline CDR1 and CDR2: SGHTA and FQGNSA. The CDR3 covers 12 residues. V was cut by 4 bases and J by 6 bases, with 10 bases left in between. The DNA of the CDR3 is TGTGCCAGCAGCTGGACTGGCCGCGAGCAGTACTTC. Its translation is CASSWTGREQYF.

Many counts were recorded for this clonotype. The chain has TRBV6-2 or TRBV6-3 and TRBJ2-1; D is perhaps TRBD1 (5 bases). The V gene lost 2 bases and the J gene lost 0 bases, with 8 bases spanning the gap. CDR3 length: 15 amino acids. Germline V gene lookup returns CDR1 MNHEY and CDR2 SVGEGT. The CDR3 region is CASSYGASSYNEQFF. Here the CDR3 DNA reads TGTGCCAGCAGTTACGGGGCCTCCTCCTACAATGAGCAGTTCTTC.

In the case of this clonotype: Given a far larger clone just one base away, this is likely a sequencing read error. The chain joins TRBV6-9 to TRBJ2-1; tentative D call: TRBD1 (6 bases). The length of the CDR3 is 17 residues. Between the trimmed V and J ends, which lost 3 bases and 10 bases, there was a span of 25 bases. Germline-derived CDR1 and CDR2 are MNHGY and SVAAGI. The CDR3 DNA reads as TGTGCCAGCAGTTACCAATCAGGGGTTAGTAACTCCTACGAGCAGTTCTTC. As protein: CASSYQSGVSNSYEQFF.

This chain joins TRBV5-6 and TRBJ2-3, with D possibly being TRBD1 (6 bases). This CDR3 is 15 amino acids long. Trimming stripped 4 bases from V and 5 bases from J, with 17 bases between. Germline CDR1 SGHDT, CDR2 YYEEEE. The CDR3 sequence: CASSRARDTEDTQYF. CDR3 sequence (DNA): TGTGCCAGCAGCCGTGCCCGGGACACAGAAGATACGCAGTATTTT.

The chain joins TRBV19 to TRBJ1-4; D unresolved. CDR3 length: 13 amino acids. The germline V gene encodes CDR1 LNHDA and CDR2 SQIVND (reference sequence). V shed 5 bases and J shed 5 bases, with 9 bases lying between them. The DNA for the CDR3 is TGTGCCAGTAGTCAGGCGGGAAATGAAAAACTGTTTTTT. Residues: CASSQAGNEKLFF.

Many counts were recorded for this clonotype. The gene calls are TRBV7-2 and TRBJ2-2; 7 bases map to TRBD2. The germline V gene encodes CDR1 SGHTA and CDR2 FQGNSA. The CDR3 consists of 15 residues. J was trimmed by 7 bases and V by 3 bases; bases with no gene match: 8. The CDR3 is CASSFGGTNGGELFF. The CDR3 bases are TGTGCCAGCAGCTTTGGGGGGACTAACGGCGGGGAGCTGTTTTTT.

This clonotype was seen repeatedly, ten times or more. The chain uses TRBV20-1 and TRBJ1-1, with no clear D. The CDR3 covers 13 residues. Trimming removed 3 bases at V and 1 base at J, with 9 bases between. Germline V gives CDR1 DFQATT, CDR2 SNEGSKA (reference sequence). The CDR3 reads CSASPQKNTEAFF. For the CDR3, the DNA is TGCAGTGCTAGCCCTCAGAAGAACACTGAAGCTTTCTTT.

The sample holds many counts of this clonotype. V usage is TRBV18 and J usage is TRBJ1-6; D is ambiguous. CDR3 length equals 14 residues. Germline V CDR1 and CDR2: KGHSH, LQKENI. Deletions cut 8 bases from V and 0 bases from J, with 8 bases between. CDR3 loop: CASHESSYNSPLHF. As DNA, the CDR3 is TGTGCCAGCCACGAAAGCTCCTATAATTCACCCCTCCACTTT.

In its sample, this clonotype was seen many times. The chain couples TRBV30 to TRBJ2-7; D not resolved. The CDR3 spans 13 residues. Trimming removed 1 base at V and 2 bases at J, with 9 bases between. Germline V gene lookup returns CDR1 GTSNPN and CDR2 SVGIG (reference sequence). Here the CDR3 DNA reads TGTGCCTGGAGTGGTTCGGTAGCCTACGAGCAGTACTTC. Translation gives CAWSGSVAYEQYF.

The chain couples TRBV20-1 to TRBJ2-3, with D possibly being TRBD2 (6 bases). Trimming took 6 bases from V and 0 from J, leaving 10 bases between them. The CDR3 sequence is 13 residues long. Germline V gives CDR1 DFQATT, CDR2 SNEGSKA (reference sequence). The CDR3 reads CSAAGTSTDTQYF. The CDR3 DNA reads as TGCAGTGCCGCCGGGACTAGCACAGATACGCAGTATTTT.

Sample share makes this clonotype medium-sized (0.01 to 0.1%). The rearrangement joins TRBV6-1 to TRBJ1-2; no clear D gene. Germline V gene lookup returns CDR1 MNHNS and CDR2 SASEGT. CDR3 length: 10 residues. Here the CDR3 reads CATGGYGYTF. The CDR3 DNA follows: TGTGCAACCGGAGGCTATGGCTACACCTTC.

For this clonotype: This is likely an artifact of a read error, given a far larger clone one base away. V and J are TRBV7-9 and TRBJ2-7; TRBD1 or TRBD2 may be the D gene (5 bases each). The CDR3 runs to 15 residues. The V gene's germline CDR1 is SEHNR and CDR2 FQNEAQ (reference sequence). CDR3 sequence reads: CASSLIGTGDYGQYF. The CDR3 nucleotides are TGTGCCAGCAGTTTAATCGGGACGGGTGACTACGGGCAGTACTTC. The full variable domain, its missing parts supplied by reference TRBV7-9 and TRBJ2-7, is DTGVSQNPRHKITKRGQNVTFRCDPISEHNRLYWYRQTLGQGPEFLTYFQNEAQLEKSRLLSDRFSAERPKGSFSTLEIQRTEQGDSAMYLCASSLIGTGDYGQYFGPGTRLTVT.